These 27 T cell receptor beta chains originate from one sample sequenced in a study of blood T cell repertoires in COVID-19 (dated by TCRdb to the early 2020s). Library preparation employed the immunoSEQ multiplex PCR assay. In its TCRdb copy, this immuneACCESS table keeps in-frame sequences only and misses some clones. Where compared with another copy, unresolved V genes explain less than half of these, and the others have no known cause. Within this sample are about 49,000 clones, with roughly four fifths of them counted one time only. About 2.9% of the sample is held by the ten biggest clonotypes. Input material: peripheral blood. Source of these receptors: a woman aged 55-70 years with acute or convalescent COVID-19.

The CDR3 spells CASSVGLAGEHEQFF. The CDR3 nucleotides are TGTGCCAGCAGCGTGGGTCTAGCGGGAGAACATGAGCAGTTCTTC. The gene calls are TRBV9 and TRBJ2-1; the match to TRBD2 covers 10 bases. CDR1 and CDR2 from the germline V gene are SGDLS and YYNGEE. The V gene end was trimmed by 2 bases and the J gene end by 8 bases; junction bases not matched to a gene: 7. CDR3 size: 15 residues. The whole variable domain, remainder taken from reference TRBV9 and TRBJ2-1, is DSGVTQTPKHLITATGQRVTLRCSPRSGDLSVYWYQQSLDQGLQFLIQYYNGEERAKGNILERFSAQQFPDLHSELNLSSLELGDSALYFCASSVGLAGEHEQFFGPGTRLTVL.

The V gene is TRBV5-1, the J gene TRBJ2-1, with D perhaps TRBD2 (5 bases). This CDR3 has 15 amino acids. In germline, CDR1 is SGHRS, CDR2 YFSETQ. The V and J ends lost 4 bases and 2 bases respectively, with 13 bases between them. The chain's CDR3 is CASSPGEGPYNEQFF. In nucleotides, the CDR3 is TGCGCCAGCAGCCCCGGAGAGGGTCCCTACAATGAGCAGTTCTTC.

This clone was recorded once. The rearrangement joins TRBV6-2 or TRBV6-3 to TRBJ1-1, with TRBD1 identical over 7 bases. V shed 0 bases, J shed 4 bases, and the junction held 5 bases outside the gene matches. The CDR3 length is 15 residues. Germline V CDR1 and CDR2: MNHEY, SVGEGT. The CDR3 DNA reads TGTGCCAGCAGTTACTCGCGTTCAGGGGGCACTGAAGCTTTCTTT. Translated, it gives CASSYSRSGGTEAFF.

The chain employs TRBV19 and TRBJ2-7; tentative D call: TRBD1 (5 bases). The germline V and J ends were trimmed by 3 bases and 0 bases, with 12 bases remaining between them. Germline V CDR1 and CDR2: LNHDA, SQIVND (reference sequence). CDR3 length equals 15 residues. The CDR3 protein is CASSIQGGVSYEQYF. The CDR3 region has the DNA TGTGCCAGTAGTATCCAGGGCGGTGTCTCCTACGAGCAGTACTTC.

This chain joins TRBV28 and TRBJ1-2; 7 bases fit TRBD1. Per germline, CDR1 MDHEN and CDR2 SYDVKM. The CDR3 has 13 amino acids. The ends lost 5 bases at V and 8 bases at J; junction bases unmatched: 8. CDR3 bases: TGTGCCAGCAGTCCAGACAGGGTGCGCGGCTACACCTTC. Protein: CASSPDRVRGYTF.

The V and J genes are TRBV11-3 and TRBJ2-5; 9 bases are a match to TRBD2. The CDR3 runs 18 residues. With V trimmed by 1 base and J by 0 bases, 9 bases remained unmatched. Germline V CDR1 and CDR2: SGHNT, YENEEA. The chain's CDR3 is CASSLGGSGGPYQETQYF. The CDR3 DNA reads TGTGCCAGCAGCTTAGGGGGTAGCGGGGGCCCGTACCAAGAGACCCAGTACTTC. The full variable domain, its missing parts supplied by reference TRBV11-3 and TRBJ2-5, is EAGVVQSPRYKIIEKKQPVAFWCNPISGHNTLYWYLQNLGQGPELLIRYENEEAVDDSQLPKDRFSAERLKGVDSTLKIQPAELGDSAVYLCASSLGGSGGPYQETQYFGPGTRLLVL.

This chain links TRBV4-1 with TRBJ1-4; 10 bases are a match to TRBD1. CDR1 is MGHRA and CDR2 is YSYEKL in the germline V gene. Trimming cost V 4 bases and J 8 bases; bases outside gene matches: 10. The CDR3 is 16 residues long. CDR3 DNA: TGCGCCAGCAGCCGTACCTGGGACAGGGGTGGGGAAAAACTGTTTTTT. Translated, it gives CASSRTWDRGGEKLFF.

The rearrangement uses TRBV30 and TRBJ1-5; 7 positions agree with TRBD1. The V segment lost 4 bases and the J segment 4 bases; nucleotides outside the gene matches: 1. This CDR3 spans 12 amino acids. Germline CDR1 and CDR2: GTSNPN and SVGIG (reference sequence). For the CDR3, the DNA is TGTGCCTGGAAGACAGGGAATCAGCCCCAGCATTTT. It is translated as CAWKTGNQPQHF.

The rearrangement uses TRBV6-5 and TRBJ2-1; 7 positions match TRBD1. From germline, CDR1 is MNHEY and CDR2 SVGAGI. Trimming at V came to 8 bases and at J to 0 bases, leaving 7 bases not matched to a gene. The CDR3 spans 15 residues. In DNA form, the CDR3 reads TGTGCCAGCGGACAGGTTCGGAGCTCCTACAATGAGCAGTTCTTC. Protein sequence: CASGQVRSSYNEQFF.

This clone has just a few counts. The gene calls are TRBV27 and TRBJ1-1, with 11 bases that match TRBD1. Trimming took 5 bases from V and 4 from J; bases not matched to a gene: 6. CDR1 is MNHEY and CDR2 is SMNVEV in the germline V gene (reference sequence). This CDR3 has 15 residues. CDR3 amino acids: CASSARGTGGTEAFF. The CDR3 DNA is TGTGCCAGCAGTGCAAGAGGGACAGGGGGCACTGAAGCTTTCTTT.

As regards this clone: The sample contains more than one DNA sequence encoding this CDR3. The V call is TRBV19, the J call TRBJ1-1; D unresolved. V was clipped by 5 bases and J by 0 bases, with 7 bases between them. Germline V CDR1 and CDR2: LNHDA, SQIVND (reference sequence). The CDR3 has 13 residues. The CDR3 protein is CASSPYMNTEAFF. The CDR3 nucleotides read TGTGCCAGTAGTCCATACATGAACACTGAAGCTTTCTTT.

This chain joins TRBV7-2 and TRBJ1-5; no clear D gene. Germline assignment: CDR1 SGHTA and CDR2 FQGNSA. The CDR3 loop spans 12 amino acids. Trimming took 4 bases from V and 3 from J, leaving 4 bases between them. The chain's CDR3 is CASSSNNQPQHF. CDR3 sequence (DNA): TGTGCCAGCAGCTCAAACAATCAGCCCCAGCATTTT.

J is TRBJ1-1 and V is TRBV2, with D hard to call. Deletions cut 4 bases from V and 1 base from J, with 10 bases between. This CDR3 spans 14 amino acids. Germline V CDR1 and CDR2: SNHLY, FYNNEI. The CDR3 reads CASSVLRENTEAFF. DNA of the CDR3: TGTGCCAGCAGTGTCCTACGGGAGAACACTGAAGCTTTCTTT.

This chain connects TRBV20-1 to TRBJ2-7, with TRBD2 identical over 11 bases. This CDR3 spans 14 amino acids. CDR1 is DFQATT, CDR2 SNEGSKA, per germline (reference sequence). Trimming at V came to 3 bases and at J to 3 bases, leaving 4 bases not matched to a gene. Written as DNA, the CDR3 is TGCAGTGCTAGTAGCGGGAGGGCCAACTACGAGCAGTACTTC. This sequence encodes CSASSGRANYEQYF.

This clone turned up a few times. The chain links TRBV6-1 to TRBJ1-2, with D tentatively TRBD1 (6 bases). Germline V gene lookup returns CDR1 MNHNS and CDR2 SASEGT. The CDR3 runs 14 residues. V was shortened by 2 bases and J by 3 bases, with 10 bases between the two germline ends. CDR3 DNA sequence: TGTGCCAGCAGTGAAATTAACAGGGACTATGGCTACACCTTC. Its translation is CASSEINRDYGYTF.

V gene TRBV7-2 combines with J gene TRBJ1-1; TRBD1 might be the D (6 bases). The CDR3 has 14 residues. Trimming shortened V by 5 bases and J by 5 bases, and 15 bases separated the two germline ends. Germline V gives CDR1 SGHTA, CDR2 FQGNSA. The CDR3, as DNA: TGTGCCAGCAGCCCCCGGGGGGGCGGGACTGAAGCTTTCTTT. It codes for CASSPRGGGTEAFF.

The chain links TRBV30 to TRBJ1-1, with TRBD1 identical over 10 bases. The CDR3 runs to 14 residues. Germline CDR1 GTSNPN, CDR2 SVGIG (reference sequence). J was trimmed by 6 bases and V by 3 bases; bases with no gene match: 7. CDR3 bases: TGTGCCTGGAGCTTGGGGACAGGGGTCTCTGAAGCTTTCTTT. It specifies CAWSLGTGVSEAFF.

The CDR3 nucleotides are TGTGCCAGCGGGCGAACAGGCGGAAACACCATATATTTT. This gives the protein CASGRTGGNTIYF. The chain uses TRBV2 and TRBJ1-3; possible D gene TRBD1, 5 bases. The CDR3 has 13 amino acids. The V gene's germline CDR1 is SNHLY and CDR2 FYNNEI. The V and J ends lost 8 bases and 4 bases respectively, with 12 bases between them.

This rearrangement joins TRBV6-5 to TRBJ2-6; D is possibly TRBD2 (5 bases). Germline V gives CDR1 MNHEY, CDR2 SVGAGI. The length of the CDR3 is 15 residues. Trimming shortened V by 10 bases and J by 1 base, and 14 bases separated the two germline ends. As DNA, the CDR3 is TGTGCCACCGTTTTACGCGGGTCTGGGGCCAACGTCCTGACTTTC. Translated: CATVLRGSGANVLTF.

V usage is TRBV13 and J usage is TRBJ1-2; 7 nucleotides match TRBD1. CDR1 and CDR2 (germline): PRHDT, FYEKMQ (reference sequence). J was trimmed by 9 bases and V by 3 bases; bases with no gene match: 19. The CDR3 consists of 17 residues. CDR3 DNA: TGTGCCAGCAGCTTCCTAACTGTAATCGGGACAGAGTTTAGCTACACCTTC. The encoded protein is CASSFLTVIGTEFSYTF. Variable domain in full (rest from reference TRBV13 and TRBJ1-2): AAGVIQSPRHLIKEKRETATLKCYPIPRHDTVYWYQQGPGQDPQFLISFYEKMQSDKGSIPDRFSAQQFSDYHSELNMSSLELGDSALYFCASSFLTVIGTEFSYTFGSGTRLTVV.

CDR3 amino acids: CSVLLAGVVNEQFF. The CDR3 nucleotides read TGCAGCGTACTTCTAGCGGGAGTAGTCAATGAGCAGTTCTTC. The rearrangement joins TRBV29-1 to TRBJ2-1; 10 bases agree with TRBD2. Germline CDR1 and CDR2: SQVTM and ANQGSEA. V gave up 6 bases and J gave up 6 bases; unmatched junction bases: 8. This CDR3 contains 14 residues.

J is TRBJ2-5 and V is TRBV5-6, with 15 bases lining up with TRBD2. CDR3 length equals 15 residues. Germline assignment: CDR1 SGHDT and CDR2 YYEEEE. Trimming removed 4 bases from V and 5 bases from J; junction bases left unmatched: 3. The CDR3 bases are TGTGCCAGCAGCAGGGGACTAGCGGGAGGCGAGACCCAGTACTTC. This sequence encodes CASSRGLAGGETQYF.

The chain joins TRBV7-2 to TRBJ2-1, with 7 bases lining up with TRBD2. Germline V gives CDR1 SGHTA, CDR2 FQGNSA. V lost 1 base, J lost 3 bases, and 3 bases stayed unmatched. This CDR3 region has 15 residues. The CDR3: CASSLDGGSYNEQFF. The DNA of the CDR3 is TGTGCCAGCAGCTTAGACGGCGGGAGCTACAATGAGCAGTTCTTC.

This clone has only one observation. The rearrangement uses TRBV6-5 and TRBJ2-7; 9 nucleotides agree with TRBD1. CDR3 size: 15 residues. Germline V gene lookup returns CDR1 MNHEY and CDR2 SVGAGI. With 6 bases clipped from V and 0 bases from J, the junction kept 6 bases outside the gene matches. The CDR3 DNA reads TGTGCCAGCAGGGCCGGGACAGGGAGCTCCTACGAGCAGTACTTC. Protein product: CASRAGTGSSYEQYF.

The CDR3 loop is CASNPGTARYEAQYF. The CDR3, as DNA: TGTGCCAGCAACCCTGGGACTGCGCGGTATGAAGCGCAGTATTTT. This chain connects TRBV7-8 to TRBJ2-3, with D tentatively TRBD2 (6 bases). The CDR3 is 15 residues long. Germline V gene lookup returns CDR1 SGHVS and CDR2 FQNEAQ. Trimming removed 7 bases at V and 10 bases at J, with 24 bases between. The entire variable domain, with the rest obtained from reference TRBV7-8 and TRBJ2-3, is as follows: GAGVSQSPRYKVAKRGQDVALRCDPISGHVSLFWYQQALGQGPEFLTYFQNEAQLDKSGLPSDRFFAERPEGSVSTLKIQRTQQEDSAVYLCASNPGTARYEAQYFGPGTRLTVL.

CDR3 DNA: TGTGCCACAGGCCGGACAGGGCCTGGCAATCAGCCCCAGCATTTT. Translated, it gives CATGRTGPGNQPQHF. V gene TRBV28 combines with J gene TRBJ1-5; 8 nucleotides agree with TRBD1. J gave up 2 bases and V 10 bases, and 10 bases lay outside the gene matches. Germline values: CDR1 MDHEN, CDR2 SYDVKM. The CDR3 contains 15 residues. Together with reference TRBV28 and TRBJ1-5, the CDR3 gives the full variable domain: DVKVTQSSRYLVKRTGEKVFLECVQDMDHENMFWYRQDPGLGLRLIYFSYDVKMKEKGDIPEGYSVSREKKERFSLILESASTNQTSMYLCATGRTGPGNQPQHFGDGTRLSIL.

The chain is built from TRBV7-9 and TRBJ1-1, with TRBD1 identical over 7 bases. With 5 bases clipped from V and 6 bases from J, the junction kept 9 bases outside the gene matches. This CDR3 has 14 residues. The germline CDR1 and CDR2 sequences are SEHNR and FQNEAQ (reference sequence). The CDR3 sequence is CASSRTGEKAEAFF. The CDR3 coding sequence is TGTGCCAGCAGCAGAACAGGGGAGAAGGCTGAAGCTTTCTTT.